This entry lists 14 T cell receptor beta chains sequenced from one sample in a study of cytotoxic CD8 clonotypes in ibrutinib-treated CLL. Only in-frame clones appear in the TCRdb table, and some are missing; sequencing was by immunoSEQ multiplex PCR. The profile covers fewer than 150,000 clones, with about 85% appearing a single time and less than 4% taken by the ten largest. Specimen: PBMCs, collected after 24 months of ibrutinib treatment. Source of these receptors: a human donor with chronic lymphocytic leukemia.

The V gene is TRBV4-2, the J gene TRBJ1-1; D may be TRBD1 (5 bases). Germline assignment: CDR1 LGHNA and CDR2 YNFKEQ. The CDR3 is 15 amino acids. V gave up 0 bases and J gave up 7 bases, with 15 bases separating them. The CDR3 loop reads CASSQEGPSEYEAFF. The CDR3 DNA reads as TGTGCCAGCAGCCAAGAGGGACCGTCAGAATATGAAGCTTTCTTT.

The CDR3 sequence is CASSQVQGLGETQYF. DNA of the CDR3: TGCGCCAGCAGCCAAGTACAGGGGCTGGGGGAGACCCAGTACTTC. This chain uses TRBV4-3 with TRBJ2-5, with 7 bases that match TRBD1. The V gene end was trimmed by 1 base and the J gene end by 5 bases; junction bases not matched to a gene: 7. CDR3 length: 15 amino acids. Germline V CDR1 and CDR2: LGHNA, YSLEER.

The chain recombines TRBV30 with TRBJ1-3; no reliable D call. This CDR3 spans 17 amino acids. Trimming pared 1 base from V and 0 bases from J, leaving 16 bases between. CDR1 is GTSNPN and CDR2 is SVGIG in the germline V gene (reference sequence). The CDR3 spells CAWSGGTGDDSGNTIYF. For the CDR3, the DNA is TGTGCCTGGAGTGGAGGCACCGGGGATGACTCTGGAAACACCATATATTTT.

This clone has only a few counts. The rearrangement uses TRBV11-3 and TRBJ2-7; possibly TRBD1 for D (7 bases). CDR3 size: 14 residues. Between the trimmed V and J ends, which lost 5 bases and 1 base, there was a span of 12 bases. The germline V gene encodes CDR1 SGHNT and CDR2 YENEEA. CDR3 in DNA: TGTGCCAGCAGCAGGGGGGACAGTTCCTACGAGCAGTACTTC. It is translated as CASSRGDSSYEQYF.

This clone was counted only a few times. In the same sample, other DNA sequences code for this CDR3. The genes are TRBV29-1 and TRBJ2-3, with a weak D call TRBD1 (5 bases). This CDR3 region has 12 residues. The V end lost 6 bases, the J end lost 0 bases, and 7 bases lay between the germline ends. Germline values: CDR1 SQVTM, CDR2 ANQGSEA. The CDR3 bases are TGCAGCGTCTCAGGGAGCACAGATACGCAGTATTTT. This sequence encodes CSVSGSTDTQYF.

This chain joins TRBV19 and TRBJ1-2, with TRBD1 matching over 7 bases. CDR3 size: 14 residues. The J segment lost 0 bases and the V segment lost 6 bases, leaving 4 bases of the junction unmatched. CDR1 LNHDA and CDR2 SQIVND come from the germline V gene (reference sequence). The CDR3 DNA follows: TGTGCCAGTAGGGGGACAGCATCTAACTATGGCTACACCTTC. This encodes CASRGTASNYGYTF.

This chain joins TRBV30 and TRBJ1-2, with D possibly matching TRBD1 (6 bases). The length of the CDR3 is 15 residues. Trimming removed 3 bases at V and 4 bases at J, with 18 bases between. In germline, CDR1 is GTSNPN, CDR2 SVGIG (reference sequence). The CDR3 loop reads CAWSPLMGAGYGYTF. CDR3 nucleotide sequence: TGTGCCTGGAGCCCTCTTATGGGGGCAGGCTATGGCTACACCTTC.

The rearrangement joins TRBV29-1 to TRBJ2-3; TRBD2 aligns across 7 bases. The CDR3 sequence is 12 residues long. Losses at the gene ends were 1 base for V and 10 bases for J; bases not matched to a gene: 5. Germline assignment: CDR1 SQVTM and CDR2 ANQGSEA. The CDR3 is CSVEVGGSAQYF. The DNA of the CDR3 is TGCAGCGTTGAAGTGGGGGGGTCTGCGCAGTATTTT.

The V gene is TRBV9, the J gene TRBJ2-7, with a possible D match to TRBD2 (5 bases). This CDR3 has 14 residues. Germline V gene lookup returns CDR1 SGDLS and CDR2 YYNGEE. Trimming took 2 bases from V and 6 from J, leaving 15 bases between them. The CDR3 nucleotides are TGTGCCAGCAGCGTGTTGAGGGATGTCGGCGAGCAGTACTTC. Amino acids: CASSVLRDVGEQYF.

The chain employs TRBV4-3 and TRBJ2-5; 8 bases fit TRBD2. J lost 5 bases, V lost 1 base, and 9 bases had no gene match. The CDR3 has 16 amino acids. Germline loops: CDR1 LGHNA, CDR2 YSLEER. The CDR3, as DNA: TGCGCCAGCAGCCAAGGTACCCAGGAGCGGGGGGAGACCCAGTACTTC. It encodes CASSQGTQERGETQYF.

The chain employs TRBV5-1 and TRBJ1-1, with D perhaps TRBD1 (6 bases). The V gene lost 2 bases and the J gene lost 3 bases, with 8 bases spanning the gap. Germline lookup yields CDR1 SGHRS and CDR2 YFSETQ. The CDR3 runs to 13 residues. The CDR3 region is CASSFTGYTEAFF. CDR3 DNA: TGCGCCAGCAGCTTTACAGGGTACACTGAAGCTTTCTTT.

The J gene is TRBJ1-5, the V gene TRBV7-2, with D unresolved. This CDR3 comprises 12 residues. Germline V CDR1 and CDR2: SGHTA, FQGNSA. V dropped 8 bases and J dropped 0 bases, with 5 bases sitting between them. This CDR3 is CASEASNQPQHF. CDR3 nucleotides: TGTGCCAGCGAAGCTAGCAATCAGCCCCAGCATTTT.

This clone was seen once. This chain joins TRBV5-1 and TRBJ1-1; D gene uncertain. V shed 0 bases and J shed 9 bases, with 9 bases lying between them. Germline V gene sequence: CDR1 SGHRS, CDR2 YFSETQ. The CDR3 runs to 12 residues. The CDR3 sequence is CASSLAGEKAFF. The CDR3 nucleotides read TGCGCCAGCAGCTTGGCCGGCGAAAAAGCTTTCTTT.

The chain combines TRBV7-2 with TRBJ2-1; 14 bases match TRBD2. V was clipped by 5 bases and J by 4 bases; unmatched bases: 1. The CDR3 length is 15 residues. Germline values: CDR1 SGHTA, CDR2 FQGNSA. CDR3: CASSRTSGGYNEQFF. The CDR3 region has the DNA TGTGCCAGCAGCCGGACTAGCGGGGGGTACAATGAGCAGTTCTTC. The whole variable domain, filled in from reference TRBV7-2 and TRBJ2-1, reads GAGVSQSPSNKVTEKGKDVELRCDPISGHTALYWYRQSLGQGLEFLIYFQGNSAPDKSGLPSDRFSAERTGGSVSTLTIQRTQQEDSAVYLCASSRTSGGYNEQFFGPGTRLTVL.